The subject of this entry is one T cell receptor beta chain. The sample originates from a study of sequential checkpoint blockade in melanoma. At the level of the study: First-line arms were nivolumab then ipilimumab, or the reverse, randomized 1:1. After both sequences, patients received maintenance nivolumab.

Germline loops: CDR1 MDHEN, CDR2 SYDVKM. This CDR3 is 15 amino acids long. Trimming stripped 5 bases from V and 4 bases from J, with 18 bases between. Treatment: randomized to nivolumab then ipilimumab (arm A) or the reverse (arm B). DNA-damaging chemotherapy had not been given to any patient beforehand. Sorted cells were live CD3+CD8+, lacking CD19 and CD56, from PBMCs. Measured with immunoSEQ multiplex PCR; TCRdb has only the in-frame clones, and not every one. This sample carries 15,000 to 20,000 clones, around 77% of them seen once, and the ten largest clones take over 25%. This TCR derives from a human donor with melanoma. The chain couples TRBV28 to TRBJ2-7; TRBD1 might be the D (6 bases). The sequences come from CD8+ T cells sorted from blood (inferred from file names), collected from a patient given nivolumab and ipilimumab in sequence. In DNA, the CDR3 is TGTGCCAGCAGTCTCCCGGGACACGGAGATTACGAGCAGTACTTC. Residues: CASSLPGHGDYEQYF.